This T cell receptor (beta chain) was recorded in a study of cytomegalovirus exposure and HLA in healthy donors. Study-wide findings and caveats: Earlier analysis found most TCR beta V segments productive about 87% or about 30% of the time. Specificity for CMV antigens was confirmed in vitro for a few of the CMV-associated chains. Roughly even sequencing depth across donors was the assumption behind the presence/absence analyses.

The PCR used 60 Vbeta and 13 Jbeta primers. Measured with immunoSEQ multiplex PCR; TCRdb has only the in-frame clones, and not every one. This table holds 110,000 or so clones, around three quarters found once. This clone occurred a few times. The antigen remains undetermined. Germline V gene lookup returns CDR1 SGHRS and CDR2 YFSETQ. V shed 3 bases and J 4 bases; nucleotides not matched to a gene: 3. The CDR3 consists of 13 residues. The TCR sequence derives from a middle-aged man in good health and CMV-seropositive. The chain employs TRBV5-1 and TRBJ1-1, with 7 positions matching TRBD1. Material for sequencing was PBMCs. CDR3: CASSWGQLTEAFF. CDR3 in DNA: TGCGCCAGCAGCTGGGGACAGCTCACTGAAGCTTTCTTT. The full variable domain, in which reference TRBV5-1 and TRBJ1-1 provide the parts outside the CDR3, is KAGVTQTPRYLIKTRGQQVTLSCSPISGHRSVSWYQQTPGQGLQFLFEYFSETQRNKGNFPGRFSGRQFSNSRSEMNVSTLELGDSALYLCASSWGQLTEAFFGQGTRLTVV.